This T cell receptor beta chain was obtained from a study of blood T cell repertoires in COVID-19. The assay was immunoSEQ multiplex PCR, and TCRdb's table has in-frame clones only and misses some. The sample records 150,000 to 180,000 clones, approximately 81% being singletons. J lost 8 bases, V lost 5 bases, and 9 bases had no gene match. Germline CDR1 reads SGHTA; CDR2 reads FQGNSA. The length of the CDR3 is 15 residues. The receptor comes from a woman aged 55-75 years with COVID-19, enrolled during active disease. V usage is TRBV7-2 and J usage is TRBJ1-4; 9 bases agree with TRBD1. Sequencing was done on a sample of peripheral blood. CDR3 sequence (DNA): TGTGCCAGCAGCCGCGCCGGGACAGGGCCCGAAAAACTGTTTTTT. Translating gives CASSRAGTGPEKLFF.